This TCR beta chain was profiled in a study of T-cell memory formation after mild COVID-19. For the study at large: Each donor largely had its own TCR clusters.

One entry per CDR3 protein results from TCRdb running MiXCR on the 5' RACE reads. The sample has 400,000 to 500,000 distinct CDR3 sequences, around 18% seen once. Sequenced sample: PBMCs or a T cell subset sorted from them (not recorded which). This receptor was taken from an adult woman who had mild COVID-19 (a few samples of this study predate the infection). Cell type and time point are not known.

CDR3 sequence reads: CASSALGERYGYTF. DNA of the CDR3: TGTGCCAGCAGTGCTCTGGGGGAGAGGTATGGCTACACCTTC. The chain couples TRBV6-5 to TRBJ1-2, with D maybe TRBD1 (5 bases). This CDR3 spans 14 amino acids. Trimming removed 5 bases from V and 5 bases from J, with 15 bases in between. CDR1 is MNHEY, CDR2 SVGAGI, per germline.